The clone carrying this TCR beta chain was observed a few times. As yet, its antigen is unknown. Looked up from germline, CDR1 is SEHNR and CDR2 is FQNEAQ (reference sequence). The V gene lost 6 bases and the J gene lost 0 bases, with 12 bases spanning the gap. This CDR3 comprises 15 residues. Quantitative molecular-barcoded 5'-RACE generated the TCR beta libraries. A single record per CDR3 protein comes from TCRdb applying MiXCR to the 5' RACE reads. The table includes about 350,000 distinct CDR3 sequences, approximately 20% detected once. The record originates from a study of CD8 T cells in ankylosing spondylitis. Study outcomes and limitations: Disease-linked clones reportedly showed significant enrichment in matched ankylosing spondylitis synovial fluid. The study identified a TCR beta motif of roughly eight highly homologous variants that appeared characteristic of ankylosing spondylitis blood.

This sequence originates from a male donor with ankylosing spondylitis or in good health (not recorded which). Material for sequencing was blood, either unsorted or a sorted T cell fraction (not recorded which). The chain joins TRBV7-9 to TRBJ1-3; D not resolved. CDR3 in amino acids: CASRPDYTSGNTIYF. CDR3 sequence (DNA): TGTGCCAGCAGACCAGATTACACCTCTGGAAACACCATATATTTT.